This record looks at one T cell receptor (beta chain) sequence and its context. Its antigen is unidentified. Quantitative molecular-barcoded 5'-RACE generated the TCR beta libraries. From the 5' RACE reads, TCRdb called clonotypes with MiXCR, one entry per CDR3 protein. The sample shows 700,000 to 1,000,000 distinct CDR3 sequences, over 9.5% of them seen only once. These data come from a study of CD8 T cells in ankylosing spondylitis. General study results and limits: Apparently characteristic of ankylosing spondylitis blood was a TCR beta motif (about eight highly homologous variants). Disease-linked clones reportedly showed significant enrichment in matched ankylosing spondylitis synovial fluid.

The CDR3 length is 15 residues. The junction had 7 bases not matched to a gene; V was cut back by 4 bases and J by 2 bases. Germline V CDR1 and CDR2: ENHRY, SYGVKD. The source material was blood, either unsorted or a sorted T cell fraction (not recorded which). J is TRBJ2-5 and V is TRBV10-3, with 7 bases identical to TRBD2. The TCR originated in a male donor with ankylosing spondylitis. The CDR3 DNA sequence: TGTGCCATCAGTGGGCGCATGGGGGGGCAAGAGACCCAGTACTTC. Translation gives CAISGRMGGQETQYF.